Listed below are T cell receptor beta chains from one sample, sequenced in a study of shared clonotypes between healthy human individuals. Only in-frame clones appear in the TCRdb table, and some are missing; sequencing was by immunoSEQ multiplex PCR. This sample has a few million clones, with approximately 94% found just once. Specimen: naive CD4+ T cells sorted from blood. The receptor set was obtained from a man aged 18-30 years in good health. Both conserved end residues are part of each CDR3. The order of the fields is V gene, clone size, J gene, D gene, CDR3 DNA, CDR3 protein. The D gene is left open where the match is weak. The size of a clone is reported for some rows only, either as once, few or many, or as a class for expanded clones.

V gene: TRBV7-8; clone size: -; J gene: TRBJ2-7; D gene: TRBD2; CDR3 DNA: TGTGCCAGCAGCTTCGGGGAGGGTCTACCCGGGCAGGCCTACGAGCAGTACTTC; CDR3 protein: CASSFGEGLPGQAYEQYF
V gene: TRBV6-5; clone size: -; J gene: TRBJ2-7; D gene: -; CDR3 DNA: TGTGCCAGCAGCCCGGGACATTTCTACGAGCAGTACTTC; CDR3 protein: CASSPGHFYEQYF
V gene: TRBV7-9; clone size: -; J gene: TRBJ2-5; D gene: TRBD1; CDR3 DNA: TGTGCCAGCAGCTATAACCAGGGGGAAGGAGGAGAGACCCAGTACTTC; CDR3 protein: CASSYNQGEGGETQYF
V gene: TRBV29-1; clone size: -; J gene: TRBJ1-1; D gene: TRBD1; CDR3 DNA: TGCAGCGTCCTCGTCGGACAGGGGGCCGAAGCTTTCTTT; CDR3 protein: CSVLVGQGAEAFF
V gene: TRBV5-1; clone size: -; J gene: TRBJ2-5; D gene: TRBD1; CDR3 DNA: TGCGCCAGCAGGCGATGGGGACAGAGACAAGAGACCCAGTACTTC; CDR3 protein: CASRRWGQRQETQYF
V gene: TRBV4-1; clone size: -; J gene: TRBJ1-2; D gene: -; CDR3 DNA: TGCGCCAGCAGCCAAGATGCGACAGCTTGGAACTATGGCTACACCTTC; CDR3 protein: CASSQDATAWNYGYTF
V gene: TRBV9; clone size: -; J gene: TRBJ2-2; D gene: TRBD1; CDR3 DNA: TGTGCCAGCAGCGCTCGACAGGGGTGGTCGGCCGGGGAGCTGTTTTTT; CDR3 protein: CASSARQGWSAGELFF
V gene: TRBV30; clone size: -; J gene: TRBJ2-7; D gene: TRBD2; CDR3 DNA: TGTGCCCGTAATAGCGGGAGGCACGAGCAGTACTTC; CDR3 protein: CARNSGRHEQYF
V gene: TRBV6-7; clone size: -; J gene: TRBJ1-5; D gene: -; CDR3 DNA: TGTGCCAGCACTCCGGACAATCATAGCAATCAGCCCCAGCATTTT; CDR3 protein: CASTPDNHSNQPQHF
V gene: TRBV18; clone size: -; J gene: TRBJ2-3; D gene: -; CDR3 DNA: TGTGCCAGCTCACTACCGTCGCGGACAGATACGCAGTATTTT; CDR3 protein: CASSLPSRTDTQYF
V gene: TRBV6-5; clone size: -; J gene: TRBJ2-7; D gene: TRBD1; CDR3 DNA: TGTGCCAGCAGTTACTCTGGACAGGGACCCTACGAGCAGTACTTC; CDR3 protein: CASSYSGQGPYEQYF
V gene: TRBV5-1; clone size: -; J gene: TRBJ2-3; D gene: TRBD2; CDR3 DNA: TGCGCCAGCAGCTCCCGCGGGGGGGCAGCAGATACGCAGTATTTT; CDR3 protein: CASSSRGGAADTQYF
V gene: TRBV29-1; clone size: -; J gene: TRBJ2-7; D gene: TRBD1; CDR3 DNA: TGCAGCGTCAGACAGGGGATCGAGCAGTACTTC; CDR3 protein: CSVRQGIEQYF
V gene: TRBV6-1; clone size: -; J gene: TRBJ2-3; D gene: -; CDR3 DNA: TGTGCCAGCAGTGAAGAAATCAACATAGCAGATACGCAGTATTTT; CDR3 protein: CASSEEINIADTQYF
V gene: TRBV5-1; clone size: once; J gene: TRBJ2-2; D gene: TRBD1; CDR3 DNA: TGCGCCAGCAGACTTCCGGGACAGAAAAACACCGGGGAGCTGTTTTTT; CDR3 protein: CASRLPGQKNTGELFF
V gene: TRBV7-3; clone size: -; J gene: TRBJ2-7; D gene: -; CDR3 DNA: TGTGCCAGCAGCTTAGAAGCGGGCCCTGGGGAGCAGTACTTC; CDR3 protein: CASSLEAGPGEQYF
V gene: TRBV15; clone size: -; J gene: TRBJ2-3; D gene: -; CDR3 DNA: TGTGCCACCAGCAGAGATACGCGGGGGCTCACAGATACGCAGTATTTT; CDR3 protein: CATSRDTRGLTDTQYF
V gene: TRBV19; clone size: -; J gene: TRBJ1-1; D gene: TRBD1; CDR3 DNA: TGTGCCAGTAGTACCAGGGGGTGGGACTCTATGAACACTGAAGCTTTCTTT; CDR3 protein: CASSTRGWDSMNTEAFF
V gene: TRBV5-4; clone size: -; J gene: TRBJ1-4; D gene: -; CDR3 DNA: TGTGCCAGCAGCTTGGGAGGGGGTAACGAAAAACTGTTTTTT; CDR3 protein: CASSLGGGNEKLFF
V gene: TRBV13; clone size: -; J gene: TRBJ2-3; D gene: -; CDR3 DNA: TGTGCCAGCAGCTTGGGGCCAGATACGCAGTATTTT; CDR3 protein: CASSLGPDTQYF
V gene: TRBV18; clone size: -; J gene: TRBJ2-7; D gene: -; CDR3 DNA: TGTGCCAGCTCACCTTTCGACAGCTACGAGCAGTACTTC; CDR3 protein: CASSPFDSYEQYF
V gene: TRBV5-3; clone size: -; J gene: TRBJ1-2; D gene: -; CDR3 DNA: TGTGCCAGAAGCATAAGGACAGCCAACTATGGCTACACCTTC; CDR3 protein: CARSIRTANYGYTF
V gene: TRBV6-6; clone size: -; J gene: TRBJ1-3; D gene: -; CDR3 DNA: TGTGCCAGCACCATATATCAAGACGGTGGAAACACCATATATTTT; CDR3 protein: CASTIYQDGGNTIYF
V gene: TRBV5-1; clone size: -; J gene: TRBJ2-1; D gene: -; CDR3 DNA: TGCGCCAGCAGCTCTGGACAGAAGAATTACAATGAGCAGTTCTTC; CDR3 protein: CASSSGQKNYNEQFF
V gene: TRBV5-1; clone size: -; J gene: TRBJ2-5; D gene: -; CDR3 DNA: TGCGCCAGCAGCTTGGGTGGGAAGAAAGAGACCCAGTACTTC; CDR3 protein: CASSLGGKKETQYF
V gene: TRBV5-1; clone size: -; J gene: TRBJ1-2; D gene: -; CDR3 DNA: TGCGCCAGCAGGCCAGGGAGTACTAACTATGGCTACACCTTC; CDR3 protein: CASRPGSTNYGYTF
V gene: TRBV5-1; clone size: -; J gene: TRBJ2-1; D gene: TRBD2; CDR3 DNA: TGCGCCAGCAGCTTGGTAGCGGGAGGGTACAATGAGCAGTTCTTC; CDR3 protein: CASSLVAGGYNEQFF
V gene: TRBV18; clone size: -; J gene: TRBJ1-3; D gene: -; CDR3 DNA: TGTGCCAGCTCACCACCAGGACAGCAAGGAAACACCATATATTTT; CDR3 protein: CASSPPGQQGNTIYF
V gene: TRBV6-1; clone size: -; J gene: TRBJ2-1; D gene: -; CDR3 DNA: TGTGCCAGCCGCAAAGCCGGGACAAGCTACAATGAGCAGTTCTTC; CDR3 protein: CASRKAGTSYNEQFF
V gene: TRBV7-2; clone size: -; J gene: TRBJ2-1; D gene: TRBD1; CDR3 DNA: TGTGCCAGCAGCTCCAATACCGACAGGGCTTACAATGAGCAGTTCTTC; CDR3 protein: CASSSNTDRAYNEQFF
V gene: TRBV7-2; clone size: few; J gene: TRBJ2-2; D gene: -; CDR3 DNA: TGTGCCAGCAGCCCCCTAGGCCCTAACACCGGGGAGCTGTTTTTT; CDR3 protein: CASSPLGPNTGELFF
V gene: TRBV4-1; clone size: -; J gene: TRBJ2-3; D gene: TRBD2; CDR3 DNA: TGCGCCAGCAGCCAAGCGGCTAGCGGGGGTGCTAGCACAGATACGCAGTATTTT; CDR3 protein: CASSQAASGGASTDTQYF
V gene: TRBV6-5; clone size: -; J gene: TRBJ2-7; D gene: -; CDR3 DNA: TGTGCCAGCAGGTTCTCCGAGGGCCACTCCTACGAGCAGTACTTC; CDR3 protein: CASRFSEGHSYEQYF
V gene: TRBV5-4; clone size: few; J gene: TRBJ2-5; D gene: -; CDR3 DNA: TGTGCCAGCAGCTTGGCTAGCCGAGAGACCCAGTACTTC; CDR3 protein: CASSLASRETQYF
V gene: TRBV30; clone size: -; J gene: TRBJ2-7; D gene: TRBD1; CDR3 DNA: TGTGCCTGGAGTGTAGGGGGCTCAGGGAGCTCCTACGAGCAGTACTTC; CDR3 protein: CAWSVGGSGSSYEQYF
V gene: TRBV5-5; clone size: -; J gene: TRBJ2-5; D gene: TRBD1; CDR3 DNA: TGTGCCAGCAGCCGGACAGGGGGCCAGGGGGAGACCCAGTACTTC; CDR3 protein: CASSRTGGQGETQYF
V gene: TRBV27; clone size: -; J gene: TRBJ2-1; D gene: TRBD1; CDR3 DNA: TGTGCCAGCAGTCATTGGTCGGGGACAGGGATGAATGAGCAGTTCTTC; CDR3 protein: CASSHWSGTGMNEQFF
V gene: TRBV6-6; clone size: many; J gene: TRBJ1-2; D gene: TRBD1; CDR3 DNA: TGTGCCAGCAGTAGCCAGGAGGGACAGCCCTATGGCTACACCTTC; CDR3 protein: CASSSQEGQPYGYTF
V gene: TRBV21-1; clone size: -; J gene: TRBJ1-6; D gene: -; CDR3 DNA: TGTGCCAGCCAGCAAGGATACTACCGTGGACTCGCCACGGATTCACCCCTCCACTTT; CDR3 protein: CASQQGYYRGLATDSPLHF
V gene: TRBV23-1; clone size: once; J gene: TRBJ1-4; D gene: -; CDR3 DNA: TGCGCCACCAATTCCCGACGGGGAACTAATGAAAAACTGTTTTTT; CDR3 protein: CATNSRRGTNEKLFF
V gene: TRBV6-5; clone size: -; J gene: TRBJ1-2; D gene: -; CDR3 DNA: TGTGCCAGTGGACAGAACTATGGCTACACCTTC; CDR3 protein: CASGQNYGYTF
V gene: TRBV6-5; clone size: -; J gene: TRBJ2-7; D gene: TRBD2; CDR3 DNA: TGTGCCAGCAGTAAGAGCGGGAGCCTCTACGGCGAGCAGTACTTC; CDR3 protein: CASSKSGSLYGEQYF
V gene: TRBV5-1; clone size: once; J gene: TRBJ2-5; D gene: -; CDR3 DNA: TGCGCCAGCAGCTCAGGGACAAAGCCCAGCCAAGAGACCCAGTACTTC; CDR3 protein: CASSSGTKPSQETQYF
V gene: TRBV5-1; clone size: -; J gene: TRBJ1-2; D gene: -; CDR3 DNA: TGCGCCAGCAGCTTAAGCAGGGAGGTGGGCTACACCTTC; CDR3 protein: CASSLSREVGYTF
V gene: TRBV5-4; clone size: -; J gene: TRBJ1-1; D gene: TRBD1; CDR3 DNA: TGTGCCAGCAGCCGACAGGGGGCTTTGCGGCTCACTGAAGCTTTCTTT; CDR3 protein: CASSRQGALRLTEAFF
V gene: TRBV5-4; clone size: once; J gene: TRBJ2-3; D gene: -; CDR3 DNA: TGTGCCAGCAGCTTGATCTTGGATACGCAGTATTTT; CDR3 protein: CASSLILDTQYF
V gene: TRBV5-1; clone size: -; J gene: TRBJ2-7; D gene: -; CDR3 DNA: TGCGCCAGCAGCAGGGACCATTACGAGCAGTACTTC; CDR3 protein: CASSRDHYEQYF
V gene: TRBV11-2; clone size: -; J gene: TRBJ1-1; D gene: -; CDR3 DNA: TGTGCCAGCAGCCCTGCCGGGGGGGGTAGGGAAGCTTTCTTT; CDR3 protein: CASSPAGGGREAFF
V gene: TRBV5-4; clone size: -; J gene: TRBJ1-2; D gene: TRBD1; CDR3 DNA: TGTGCCAGCAGCCCCCCCCCGGGACAGGGTCCTAGTAGCTATGGCTACACCTTC; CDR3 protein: CASSPPPGQGPSSYGYTF